Listed here are 18 T cell receptor beta chains from one sample, sequenced in a study of cytomegalovirus exposure and HLA in healthy donors. A multiplex PCR was run with 60 Vbeta primers and 13 Jbeta primers. The data were produced by immunoSEQ multiplex PCR, yet TCRdb's version contains in-frame clones alone and is incomplete. The sample shows 150,000 to 200,000 clones, 70% to 85% of them seen only once. Sequenced sample: PBMCs. These receptor sequences come from a woman aged 25 to 39 in good health and CMV-seropositive.

There are a few counts of this clone. This chain uses TRBV15 with TRBJ2-3, with no clear D. CDR3 size: 12 residues. The V gene's germline CDR1 is LNHNV and CDR2 YYDKDF (reference sequence). Trimming took 3 bases from V and 5 from J, leaving 6 bases between them. Written as DNA, the CDR3 is TGTGCCACCAGCAGCACACAAGATACGCAGTATTTT. Translated: CATSSTQDTQYF.

V gene TRBV6-5 combines with J gene TRBJ2-7, with 7 bases identical to TRBD1. The ends lost 2 bases at V and 6 bases at J; junction bases unmatched: 1. CDR3 size: 12 residues. The germline V gene has CDR1 MNHEY and CDR2 SVGAGI. CDR3 residues: CASSYNRGEQYF. The CDR3 coding sequence is TGTGCCAGCAGTTACAACAGGGGCGAGCAGTACTTC.

This clone turned up a few times. The rearrangement uses TRBV7-8 and TRBJ1-5; 10 bases are a match to TRBD1. Germline V gene lookup returns CDR1 SGHVS and CDR2 FQNEAQ. CDR3 length: 15 residues. J gave up 4 bases and V 5 bases, and 5 bases lay outside the gene matches. CDR3 loop: CASSAGTGENQPQHF. In nucleotides, the CDR3 is TGTGCCAGCAGCGCCGGGACAGGGGAGAATCAGCCCCAGCATTTT.

This chain connects TRBV6-4 to TRBJ2-5; 12 bases are a match to TRBD2. CDR1 is MRHNA, CDR2 SNTAGT, per germline. The CDR3 runs 17 residues. V gave up 0 bases and J gave up 1 base; unmatched junction bases: 3. The CDR3 DNA sequence: TGTGCCAGCAGTGACTCGAGACTAGCGGGAGCCCAAGAGACCCAGTACTTC. Its translation is CASSDSRLAGAQETQYF.

The chain joins TRBV28 to TRBJ1-5; 11 bases line up with TRBD1. The length of the CDR3 is 17 residues. Germline values: CDR1 MDHEN, CDR2 SYDVKM. The trim removed 4 bases at V and 0 bases at J, leaving 5 bases unmatched. The CDR3, as DNA: TGTGCCAGCAGTTACTGGGGACAGGGGGGTAGCAATCAGCCCCAGCATTTT. Translated, it gives CASSYWGQGGSNQPQHF.

The J gene is TRBJ2-5, the V gene TRBV6-5, with no clear D. In germline, CDR1 is MNHEY, CDR2 SVGAGI. CDR3 size: 13 residues. The V gene lost 2 bases and the J gene lost 5 bases, with 9 bases spanning the gap. In DNA, the CDR3 is TGTGCCAGCAGTTACCGGGTGTCGGAGACCCAGTACTTC. Translating gives CASSYRVSETQYF.

The chain employs TRBV10-3 and TRBJ2-3; 9 bases line up with TRBD1. CDR1 is ENHRY and CDR2 is SYGVKD in the germline V gene. V shed 2 bases, J shed 6 bases, and the junction held 3 bases outside the gene matches. CDR3 length: 14 residues. The CDR3 DNA is TGTGCCATCAGTGAGGTGACAGGGGGGGATACGCAGTATTTT. It translates to CAISEVTGGDTQYF.

The V and J genes are TRBV5-1 and TRBJ2-2; 13 bases align to TRBD2. CDR1 SGHRS and CDR2 YFSETQ come from the germline V gene. Trimming at V came to 3 bases and at J to 6 bases, leaving 17 bases not matched to a gene. The CDR3 sequence is 20 residues long. The CDR3 DNA reads TGCGCCAGCAGCTCGAGACTAGCGGGAGGCCGTCCCGTGGGGCCCGGGGAGCTGTTTTTT. Translation: CASSSRLAGGRPVGPGELFF.

This clone showed up just a few times. The V gene is TRBV27, the J gene TRBJ2-7, with D perhaps TRBD1 (5 bases). CDR3 length equals 15 residues. The germline V and J ends were trimmed by 2 bases and 3 bases, with 14 bases remaining between them. The germline CDR1 and CDR2 sequences are MNHEY and SMNVEV (reference sequence). Here the CDR3 reads CASSLGAALFYEQYF. CDR3 DNA: TGTGCCAGCAGTTTAGGGGCTGCCCTCTTCTACGAGCAGTACTTC.

The chain employs TRBV5-1 and TRBJ2-2, with 12 bases fitting TRBD2. The CDR3 runs 16 residues. Germline CDR1 SGHRS, CDR2 YFSETQ. V was clipped by 2 bases and J by 5 bases; unmatched bases: 4. In DNA, the CDR3 is TGCGCCAGCAGCTTAGGACTAGCGGGACAAACCGGGGAGCTGTTTTTT. It codes for CASSLGLAGQTGELFF.

This chain uses TRBV10-3 with TRBJ1-1, with TRBD1 identical over 7 bases. V lost 6 bases to trimming and J lost 2 bases; unmatched junction nucleotides: 6. CDR1 is ENHRY and CDR2 is SYGVKD in the germline V gene. The CDR3 has 14 residues. The CDR3 nucleotides read TGTGCCATCAGGACAACAGGGGATAACACTGAAGCTTTCTTT. It encodes CAIRTTGDNTEAFF.

This chain connects TRBV9 to TRBJ2-1; 7 bases fit TRBD2. This CDR3 has 17 amino acids. Germline V gives CDR1 SGDLS, CDR2 YYNGEE. The V gene end was trimmed by 2 bases and the J gene end by 0 bases; junction bases not matched to a gene: 8. Written as DNA, the CDR3 is TGTGCCAGCAGCGTGAGATACAGCGGGACCTCCTACAATGAGCAGTTCTTC. Its protein product is CASSVRYSGTSYNEQFF.

The chain uses TRBV28 and TRBJ1-5, with a weak D call TRBD1 (5 bases). CDR1 and CDR2 (germline): MDHEN, SYDVKM. Trimming took 7 bases from V and 4 from J, leaving 20 bases between them. The CDR3 consists of 16 residues. The CDR3, as DNA: TGTGCCAGCAAGGAGGAAGGGGAGGGAAGAAATCAGCCCCAGCATTTT. Translating gives CASKEEGEGRNQPQHF. Looking up the rest from reference TRBV28 and TRBJ1-5 gives the full variable domain: DVKVTQSSRYLVKRTGEKVFLECVQDMDHENMFWYRQDPGLGLRLIYFSYDVKMKEKGDIPEGYSVSREKKERFSLILESASTNQTSMYLCASKEEGEGRNQPQHFGDGTRLSIL.

The V gene is TRBV5-1, the J gene TRBJ1-2; D is perhaps TRBD1 (5 bases). The CDR3 sequence is 12 residues long. V lost 1 base and J 7 bases, leaving 8 bases between the germline ends. The V gene's germline CDR1 is SGHRS and CDR2 YFSETQ. CDR3 region: CASSLSGRGYTF. Written as DNA, the CDR3 is TGCGCCAGCAGCTTGTCAGGGCGTGGCTACACCTTC.

This clone was recorded only once. The chain combines TRBV30 with TRBJ2-1, with TRBD1 matching over 7 bases. V shed 2 bases, J shed 0 bases, and the junction held 4 bases outside the gene matches. The CDR3 is 15 residues long. Germline CDR1 is GTSNPN and CDR2 is SVGIG (reference sequence). The CDR3 is CAWSPSGGSYNEQFF. The CDR3 DNA sequence: TGTGCCTGGAGTCCGTCAGGGGGCTCCTACAATGAGCAGTTCTTC.

The chain uses TRBV18 and TRBJ2-1; TRBD2 matches 13 bases. V lost 6 bases to trimming and J lost 7 bases; unmatched junction nucleotides: 6. Germline loops: CDR1 KGHSH, CDR2 LQKENI. There are 15 residues in the CDR3. This CDR3 is CASSPWTSGGNEQFF. The CDR3, as DNA: TGTGCCAGCTCTCCCTGGACTAGCGGGGGAAATGAGCAGTTCTTC.

In its sample, this clone was seen a few times. The chain joins TRBV5-1 to TRBJ2-5; weak D call: TRBD2 (6 bases). The CDR3 has 13 amino acids. Per germline, CDR1 SGHRS and CDR2 YFSETQ. With 2 bases removed from V and 4 bases from J, the gap between germline ends came to 9 bases. The CDR3 DNA is TGCGCCAGCAGCTTACAAGCGGGAGAGACCCAGTACTTC. This encodes CASSLQAGETQYF. The whole variable domain, filled in from reference TRBV5-1 and TRBJ2-5, reads KAGVTQTPRYLIKTRGQQVTLSCSPISGHRSVSWYQQTPGQGLQFLFEYFSETQRNKGNFPGRFSGRQFSNSRSEMNVSTLELGDSALYLCASSLQAGETQYFGPGTRLLVL.

V usage is TRBV5-4 and J usage is TRBJ2-5; D ambiguous. Germline V gene sequence: CDR1 SGHNT, CDR2 YYREEE (reference sequence). This CDR3 is built from 14 residues. V lost 1 base and J lost 5, with 12 bases in between. As DNA, the CDR3 is TGTGCCAGCAGCTTGTTCAGTAATTGGGAGACCCAGTACTTC. Encoded protein: CASSLFSNWETQYF.